The T cell receptor beta chain under discussion was sequenced for a study of graft-versus-host responses after intestinal transplantation (TCRdb year 2021). Study-level background: Multivisceral, liver-intestinal, or isolated intestinal transplants were received by the recipients. A peak of at least 4% donor T cells among recipient peripheral blood mononuclear cells was the definition used for donor T cell macrochimerism. Rather than going through the commercial service, samples from a few later patients were sequenced in-house on an Illumina MiSeq and processed with MiXCR. To identify alloreactive clones, pre-transplant mixed lymphocyte reaction products were sequenced and compared with unstimulated pre-transplant donor and recipient T cells. The cohort enrolled under 30 intestinal transplant recipients, one of whom was a retransplant, and 3 patients without pretransplant specimens were excluded. After intestinal transplantation, graft-versus-host and host-versus-graft alloreactive T cell clones in the graft, circulation and bone marrow were tracked using bulk TCR-beta CDR3 sequencing. Anti-thymocyte globulin induction was given to all recipients, followed by maintenance tacrolimus and steroids for approximately three years. What the authors observed across the whole study: The relatively low number and heterogeneity of intestinal transplant patients limited the conclusions. GvH clones were found in recipient bone marrow, and some of the GvH clones appeared earlier in ileal mucosa or blood, which is consistent with an intestinal mucosal origin. In the allografts of patients with donor T cell macrochimerism, GvH to HvG T cell clonal ratios were high. Early after transplant, peak levels of circulating GvH clones were found to be associated with declines in HvG clones.

The library was obtained by the immunoSEQ multiplex PCR assay. For most patients, high-throughput TCR-beta CDR3 sequencing of genomic DNA was performed by Adaptive Biotechnologies. The source study handled its data this way. Adaptive's ImmunoSEQ software was the source of the TCR sequencing data for 15 to 20 patients, while a few other patients were processed with MiXCR and VDJtools. CDR3 nucleotide sequences shared by donor and recipient were removed because the origin of these sequences could not be assigned. To be classed as alloreactive, a clone needed at least 2-fold expansion over unstimulated cells and a minimum CFSE-low frequency of 0.002% (template counts) or 0.001% (read counts). Mappable clones were those detected in sequenced pre-transplant spleen, lymph node, or MLR CFSE-low populations of the donor or recipient. The cumulative frequency of alloreactive clones was calculated as a percentage of all sequences, weighted by copy number. TCRdb took this table from immuneACCESS and kept in-frame rearrangements with V and J called. Such tables lack part of the clones; where checked against another copy, unresolved V genes explain under half of the gap, and the rest is unexplained. The DNA was the basis for D and trimming; V, J and clone size are from that table. The sample yields some 29,000 clones; 80% to 85% were counted once. 3% of the sample is held by the ten biggest clonotypes.

Intraepithelial and lamina propria lymphocytes were isolated from graft specimens using dithiothreitol, EDTA incubations and collagenase D digestion. Serial intestinal graft biopsy specimens collected up to 600 days after transplant underwent bulk TCR-beta sequencing. Notes on this clone: There is no known antigen for this receptor. Base quality data are lacking; no much larger clone is found one base away.

Cut back by 3 bases and 8 bases, the V and J ends lie 5 bases apart. CDR1 and CDR2 are read off the germline V gene (reference sequence) as PRHDT and FYEKMQ. The CDR3 sequence holds 11 residues, the cysteine and phenylalanine included. The sequence is cut down to CDR3 DNA, 33 bases in frame from base 1. Sample: ileum tissue, taken 98 days after intestinal transplantation. The TCR comes from a human patient who received an intestinal transplant, so some T cells may come from the graft donor. Here the chain combines TRBV13 and TRBJ1-3, with the D segment identity uncertain. CDR3 loop: CASSLADTIYF. The nucleotides read TGTGCCAGCAGCTTGGCGGACACCATATATTTT.